This TCR beta chain was sequenced for a study of post-analysis software for immune sequencing data. Study overall: Progressive-relapsing, secondary progressive and relapsing-remitting multiple sclerosis were among the disease courses included.

The CDR3 has 14 residues. Germline-derived CDR1 and CDR2 are SQVTM and ANQGSEA. Trimming stripped 6 bases from V and 0 bases from J, with 12 bases between. General observations from the study: There was significantly lower normalized Chao1 diversity in multiple sclerosis patients than in controls. Compared with controls, patients had more of five or six TRBV segments, including TRBV5-6, TRBV5-1 and TRBV20-1. Clustering by F measure revealed strong co-clustering among samples prepared together in one batch.

This clonotype was found a few times. Its antigen is unidentified. Each TCR beta cDNA library carried unique molecular identifiers. Approximately 500,000 cDNA molecules were obtained per 1 to 10 million input T cells. TCRdb redid the calling of the PCR reads with MiXCR, one entry per CDR3 protein. The sample holds hundreds of thousands of distinct CDR3 sequences; 25% to 30% are singletons and the top ten take around 0.55%. The genes are TRBV29-1 and TRBJ1-5, with a tentative D call TRBD1 (5 bases). Material: blood. The TCR was taken from a girl aged 10-17 years with multiple sclerosis. CDR3 loop: CSVALGTSNQPQHF. The CDR3, as DNA: TGCAGCGTCGCCCTTGGGACTAGCAATCAGCCCCAGCATTTT. The full variable domain, rest sourced from reference TRBV29-1 and TRBJ1-5, is SAVISQKPSRDICQRGTSLTIQCQVDSQVTMMFWYRQQPGQSLTLIATANQGSEATYESGFVIDKFPISRPNLTFSTLTVSNMSPEDSSIYLCSVALGTSNQPQHFGDGTRLSIL.